The present TCR beta chain was sequenced within a study of blood T cell repertoires in COVID-19. Profiled with immunoSEQ multiplex PCR; TCRdb holds only in-frame clones, not every one. The top ten hold approximately 6% of the sample, which has 150,000 to 200,000 clones, around 82% seen once. The CDR3 spans 13 residues. V shed 8 bases and J 0 bases; nucleotides not matched to a gene: 0. The germline CDR1 and CDR2 sequences are MDHEN and SYDVKM. Assignment of participants to cohorts was predicated upon participant-reported clinical history. What the recovered Cohort 3 donors had was two negative PCRs, clearance, or symptom resolution.

This rearrangement joins TRBV28 to TRBJ2-7, with 11 bases identical to TRBD1. This receptor was obtained from a man between 35 and 55 years old who had recovered from COVID-19. Sequencing was performed on PBMCs or T cells enriched from blood (not recorded which). CDR3 sequence: CASGTGGSYEQYF. Here the CDR3 DNA reads TGTGCCAGCGGGACAGGGGGCTCCTACGAGCAGTACTTC.